Below are 18 T cell receptor beta chains sequenced from a single sample in a study of identical twins. TCRdb passed the 5' RACE reads through MiXCR, listing each CDR3 protein once. The top ten clones hold less than 15% of a sample with hundreds of thousands of distinct CDR3 sequences, 15% to 20% of them seen once. These sequences were also reported in another study, on T cells expressing NK-cell markers.

The sample consisted of PBMCs. The receptors stem from a young woman in good health.

This clonotype was found a few times. The gene calls are TRBV6-1 and TRBJ2-1; 10 positions agree with TRBD2. The CDR3 contains 12 residues. J gave up 13 bases and V 3 bases, and 3 bases lay outside the gene matches. CDR1 is MNHNS and CDR2 is SASEGT in the germline V gene. The CDR3 DNA reads as TGTGCCAGCAGTGAGAGGACTAGCGGACAGTTCTTC. Amino acids: CASSERTSGQFF.

The chain links TRBV20-1 to TRBJ2-1; 10 bases fit TRBD2. The germline CDR1 and CDR2 sequences are DFQATT and SNEGSKA (reference sequence). V was clipped by 5 bases and J by 5 bases; unmatched bases: 9. The CDR3 contains 15 residues. The CDR3 sequence is CSAASGTSVNNEQFF. CDR3 DNA sequence: TGCAGTGCTGCTAGCGGGACTAGCGTTAACAATGAGCAGTTCTTC.

The CDR3 spells CSASQKLGTSGSDEQFF. For the CDR3, the DNA is TGCAGTGCTAGCCAAAAACTAGGGACTAGCGGGTCCGATGAGCAGTTCTTC. The genes are TRBV20-1 and TRBJ2-1; 12 positions match TRBD2. The CDR3 loop spans 17 amino acids. The V and J ends lost 3 bases and 8 bases, in that order; junction bases with no gene match: 14. In germline, CDR1 is DFQATT, CDR2 SNEGSKA (reference sequence).

The rearrangement links TRBV11-2 to TRBJ1-1; D might be TRBD1 (5 bases). This CDR3 spans 15 amino acids. V was clipped by 4 bases and J by 4 bases, with 16 bases between them. Germline-derived CDR1 and CDR2 are SGHAT and FQNNGV. The CDR3 DNA follows: TGTGCCAGCAGCTCCCTTTATGGGGGGGTCACTGAAGCTTTCTTT. Its protein product is CASSSLYGGVTEAFF. The variable domain in full, with the rest retrieved from reference TRBV11-2 and TRBJ1-1, is EAGVAQSPRYKIIEKRQSVAFWCNPISGHATLYWYQQILGQGPKLLIQFQNNGVVDDSQLPKDRFSAERLKGVDSTLKIQPAKLEDSAVYLCASSSLYGGVTEAFFGQGTRLTVV.

V gene TRBV5-1 combines with J gene TRBJ2-1, with 11 nucleotides matching TRBD1. The germline V gene has CDR1 SGHRS and CDR2 YFSETQ. With 4 bases clipped from V and 9 bases from J, the junction kept 6 bases outside the gene matches. CDR3 length: 14 amino acids. This CDR3 reads CASSTPDRGREQFF. The CDR3 coding sequence is TGCGCCAGCAGCACCCCGGACAGGGGGCGTGAGCAGTTCTTC.

This rearrangement joins TRBV18 to TRBJ2-7; TRBD2 aligns across 11 bases. CDR1 is KGHSH, CDR2 LQKENI, per germline. V lost 3 bases to trimming and J lost 3 bases; unmatched junction nucleotides: 13. CDR3 size: 18 residues. The CDR3 DNA is TGTGCCAGCTCACCTCTAAGTCAGACTAGCGGGACCTTCTACGAGCAGTACTTC. Translating it yields CASSPLSQTSGTFYEQYF.

This clonotype showed up just a few times. This chain joins TRBV12-3 or TRBV12-4 and TRBJ1-6; D is unclear. CDR3 length equals 13 residues. The V end was cut by 6 bases, the J end by 10 bases, with 13 bases between. CDR3 loop: CASSSGAGSPLHF. CDR3 in DNA: TGTGCCAGCAGCTCGGGTGCGGGGTCACCCCTCCACTTT.

The chain couples TRBV6-2 or TRBV6-3 to TRBJ2-1, with 13 bases that match TRBD2. The CDR3 sequence is 15 residues long. Trimming cost V 5 bases and J 9 bases; bases outside gene matches: 7. Looked up from germline, CDR1 is MNHEY and CDR2 is SVGEGT. CDR3 in amino acids: CASSPPLAGGTEQFF. The CDR3 nucleotides read TGTGCCAGCAGTCCCCCACTAGCGGGAGGGACTGAGCAGTTCTTC.

This clonotype has just a few counts. The rearrangement links TRBV2 to TRBJ1-1; D is undetermined. V lost 7 bases and J 1 base, leaving 19 bases between the germline ends. The CDR3 runs to 16 residues. Germline V CDR1 and CDR2: SNHLY, FYNNEI. The chain's CDR3 is CASIDSEGRGNTEAFF. CDR3 bases: TGTGCCAGCATCGATTCAGAAGGGCGGGGGAACACTGAAGCTTTCTTT. The whole variable domain, remainder taken from reference TRBV2 and TRBJ1-1, is EPEVTQTPSHQVTQMGQEVILRCVPISNHLYFYWYRQILGQKVEFLVSFYNNEISEKSEIFDDQFSVERPDGSNFTLKIRSTKLEDSAMYFCASIDSEGRGNTEAFFGQGTRLTVV.

This clonotype occurred many times. V gene TRBV12-3 or TRBV12-4 combines with J gene TRBJ2-7; D possibly corresponds to TRBD2 (6 bases). The CDR3 length is 15 residues. V shed 5 bases and J shed 2 bases, with 16 bases lying between them. The CDR3, as DNA: TGTGCCAGCAGTCCGGGACTTCCGAGCACCTACGAGCAGTACTTC. Protein: CASSPGLPSTYEQYF.

This rearrangement joins TRBV10-3 to TRBJ2-7; tentatively, D is TRBD2 (5 bases). CDR3 size: 12 residues. Per germline, CDR1 ENHRY and CDR2 SYGVKD. Trimming shortened V by 9 bases and J by 3 bases, and 12 bases separated the two germline ends. CDR3 loop: CAIQSAGYEQYF. In DNA, the CDR3 is TGTGCCATTCAATCGGCGGGCTACGAGCAGTACTTC.

The chain couples TRBV30 to TRBJ2-1, with TRBD2 matching over 8 bases. The V gene end was trimmed by 2 bases and the J gene end by 6 bases; junction bases not matched to a gene: 9. Germline V gene sequence: CDR1 GTSNPN, CDR2 SVGIG (reference sequence). The CDR3 covers 15 residues. In DNA, the CDR3 is TGTGCCTGGAGTCTCCGGGGTAGCGGGGTCAATGAGCAGTTCTTC. Its translation: CAWSLRGSGVNEQFF.

The sample holds a few counts of this clonotype. The chain is built from TRBV6-1 and TRBJ2-1; TRBD2 matches at 12 bases. The length of the CDR3 is 14 residues. With V trimmed by 7 bases and J by 6 bases, 4 bases remained unmatched. The V gene's germline CDR1 is MNHNS and CDR2 SASEGT. The CDR3 here is CASTASGRANEQFF. The CDR3 nucleotides are TGTGCCAGCACCGCTAGCGGGAGGGCCAATGAGCAGTTCTTC.

This clonotype was detected many times. The rearrangement uses TRBV7-2 and TRBJ2-1, with D maybe TRBD1 (5 bases). V dropped 2 bases and J dropped 13 bases, with 15 bases sitting between them. In germline, CDR1 is SGHTA, CDR2 FQGNSA. The CDR3 sequence is 13 residues long. The CDR3 loop is CASSLSLGETQFF. The CDR3 DNA sequence: TGTGCCAGCAGCTTAAGTTTAGGGGAAACACAGTTCTTC.

The chain employs TRBV7-3 and TRBJ2-1, with D possibly TRBD2 on 6 matching bases. The CDR3 is 18 amino acids. Germline CDR1 SGHTA, CDR2 FQGTGA. The V gene lost 5 bases and the J gene lost 0 bases, with 20 bases spanning the gap. CDR3 region: CASSPRMAGRSSYNEQFF. Here the CDR3 DNA reads TGTGCCAGCAGCCCTCGAATGGCGGGGAGAAGCTCCTACAATGAGCAGTTCTTC.

The chain joins TRBV27 to TRBJ2-3; D possibly corresponds to TRBD2 (5 bases). CDR1 MNHEY and CDR2 SMNVEV come from the germline V gene (reference sequence). Trimming left V 7 bases short and J 2 bases short, with 13 bases between. This CDR3 has 14 residues. This CDR3 reads CASTEGYSTDTQYF. The DNA of the CDR3 is TGTGCCAGCACTGAGGGCTACTCCACAGATACGCAGTATTTT.

The J gene is TRBJ2-1, the V gene TRBV20-1; D call uncertain. Trimming removed 0 bases from V and 7 bases from J, with 7 bases in between. CDR3 length: 12 residues. CDR1 is DFQATT, CDR2 SNEGSKA, per germline (reference sequence). CDR3 DNA: TGCAGTGCTAGAGATTCCGGGAATGAGCAGTTCTTC. Amino acid sequence: CSARDSGNEQFF.

This chain links TRBV5-5 with TRBJ1-4, with D perhaps TRBD1 (6 bases). V was cut by 4 bases and J by 16 bases, with 17 bases left in between. This CDR3 contains 12 residues. Germline assignment: CDR1 SGHKS and CDR2 YYEKEE (reference sequence). The CDR3 sequence: CASSLQDRDKFF. CDR3 in DNA: TGTGCCAGCAGCCTACAGGACAGAGACAAGTTTTTT.